The rows below give T cell receptor beta chains drawn from one sample of a study of blood T cell repertoires in COVID-19. The data were produced by immunoSEQ multiplex PCR, yet TCRdb's version contains in-frame clones alone and is incomplete. The sample records 150,000 to 190,000 clones, roughly four fifths being singletons. The specimen sequenced was peripheral blood. The receptors originated from a woman of 80 years or more with acute or convalescent COVID-19. Each CDR3 is given without its conserved first and last residue. Fields, in order: J gene, V gene, CDR3 length, CDR3 protein.

j_call: TRBJ2-7; v_call: TRBV7-8; cdr3_length: 13; cdr3_aa: ASTLSLAGNYEQY
j_call: TRBJ2-5; v_call: TRBV18; cdr3_length: 11; cdr3_aa: ASSSDSQETQY
j_call: TRBJ1-3; v_call: TRBV5-6; cdr3_length: 15; cdr3_aa: ASSLPTAGNSGNTIY
j_call: TRBJ1-5; v_call: TRBV19; cdr3_length: 13; cdr3_aa: ASSLDRGSNQPQH
j_call: TRBJ2-3; v_call: TRBV5-1; cdr3_length: 13; cdr3_aa: ASSLVGGNTDTQY
j_call: TRBJ2-4; v_call: TRBV9; cdr3_length: 16; cdr3_aa: ASSVASGGASTKNIQY
j_call: TRBJ1-1; v_call: TRBV2; cdr3_length: 11; cdr3_aa: ASFWAGDTEAF
j_call: TRBJ2-3; v_call: TRBV5-6; cdr3_length: 11; cdr3_aa: ASRSAGTDTQY
j_call: TRBJ1-3; v_call: TRBV7-6; cdr3_length: 13; cdr3_aa: ASSLGQGAGNTIY
j_call: TRBJ1-2; v_call: TRBV29-1; cdr3_length: 9; cdr3_aa: SVLENYGYT
j_call: TRBJ1-4; v_call: TRBV5-1; cdr3_length: 12; cdr3_aa: ASSTGQGREKLF
j_call: TRBJ2-3; v_call: TRBV9; cdr3_length: 14; cdr3_aa: ASSVGERIKTDTQY
j_call: TRBJ1-5; v_call: TRBV4-2; cdr3_length: 13; cdr3_aa: ASSQTRGLQGPQH
j_call: TRBJ2-5; v_call: TRBV3-1/TRBV3-2; cdr3_length: 13; cdr3_aa: ASSRFVDFQETQY
j_call: TRBJ1-5; v_call: TRBV28; cdr3_length: 9; cdr3_aa: ASSVNQPQH
j_call: TRBJ2-5; v_call: TRBV5-1; cdr3_length: 14; cdr3_aa: ASSLGNRGRRETQY
j_call: TRBJ1-3; v_call: TRBV6-1; cdr3_length: 14; cdr3_aa: ASSESLAPSGNTIY
j_call: TRBJ1-1; v_call: TRBV30; cdr3_length: 12; cdr3_aa: AWSNRQGFTEAF
j_call: TRBJ2-7; v_call: TRBV7-2; cdr3_length: 13; cdr3_aa: ASTGGGASRFEQY
j_call: TRBJ1-1; v_call: TRBV6-5; cdr3_length: 14; cdr3_aa: ASSYSPLMEPTEAF
j_call: TRBJ2-7; v_call: TRBV20-1; cdr3_length: 13; cdr3_aa: SASRLGTGVYEQY
j_call: TRBJ1-4; v_call: TRBV2; cdr3_length: 12; cdr3_aa: ASNLQGGIEKLF